This TCR beta chain originates from a study of blood T cell repertoires in COVID-19 (dated by TCRdb to 2020 to 2022). Context from the whole study: Samples covering the acute and convalescent phases of COVID-19 were provided by collaborators in the United States, Italy and Spain. The material from the prospective study consisted of cDNA or gDNA derived from T cells, B-cell-depleted T cells, or PBMCs. The dataset comprised deeply sampled blood TCRbeta repertoires from subjects exposed to, actively infected with, or recovered from COVID-19. A freely available public database, intended as a resource for researchers studying the immune response to SARS-CoV-2, is where the repertoires were released. Samples came from the ongoing ImmuneRACE study (first 160 participants) plus 1,254 subjects from 6 global collaborators. Nearly every sample came with metadata listing a de-identified subject ID, COVID-19 status, age in years and sex. Where available, HLA class I and class II types were obtained from metadata supplied by the sample provider rather than from assay-based typing. Summary of the overall study and its limitations: The quantity of clinical and demographic metadata differed by source and by participant and was supplied without curation.

This clone was observed a handful of times. What antigen it recognizes has not been identified. Within one base of it there is no much larger clone, and no base qualities were kept. Participants in the prospective study were aged roughly 18 to 100 years, lived in under 30 United States geographic areas, and enrolled through a virtual design. Cohort assignment in the prospective study relied on participant-reported clinical history from a screening survey and a study questionnaire. Exposed participants had been in contact, within 2 weeks of entering the study, with a person who had a PCR-confirmed or clinician-diagnosed case of COVID-19. In the prospective study, mobile phlebotomists collected whole blood, serum and a nasopharyngeal or oropharyngeal swab from each participant. Participants in the prospective study had the option to provide additional blood draws and questionnaires over a 2-month period. Before DNA extraction, prospective study blood samples were shipped either frozen or at room temperature.

TCRbeta CDR3 regions were amplified from genomic DNA by means of the immunoSEQ Assay, a bias-controlled multiplex PCR. The published analysis was carried out like this. Nucleated cell counts per sample were estimated from amplification of reference gene primers within the assay. To quantify the absolute abundance of each unique TCRbeta CDR3 rearrangement, sequence reads were collapsed and filtered. Productive Simpson clonality was computed per sample as the square root of Simpson's diversity index over productive rearrangements. This is the immuneACCESS table as TCRdb keeps it, with only in-frame sequences that have V and J called. A part of the clones is gone; compared with another copy, unresolved V genes explain less than half, and the rest is unexplained. That table is the source of V, J and clone size, and D and trimming were worked out from the DNA. The sample yields 190,000 or so clones; about 88% were counted once. The ten largest make up about 4% of the sample.

CDR1 is given as GTSNPN and CDR2 as SVGIG, both from the germline V gene (reference sequence). Between the V and J ends, shortened by 3 bases and 1 base respectively, the junction contains 7 bases. The CDR3 holds 13 amino acids from the cysteine to the phenylalanine. Of the read, only the CDR3 DNA is kept; its 39 bases are in frame from base 1. The chain links TRBV30 with TRBJ1-3; no D gene is confidently identified. The sequence came from a woman in her twenties or thirties who had been exposed to COVID-19. Specimen: PBMCs or T cells enriched from blood (not recorded which). Here the CDR3 is given as CAWRGVSGNTIYF. The DNA reads TGTGCCTGGAGGGGAGTTTCTGGAAACACCATATATTTT.